These 27 T cell receptor beta chains were all obtained from the same sample, sequenced in a study of metastatic and nonmetastatic thyroid tumors. TCRdb reprocessed the PCR reads using MiXCR. The sample lists under 60,000 clones; approximately 20% were seen once. All patients were treatment-naive before thyroid surgery. The source material was blood. These TCRs come from a male donor with papillary thyroid cancer or a benign thyroid nodule (not recorded which). Some clones in this sample may be carry-over from other donors' samples.

This clone was seen repeatedly, ten times or more. The rearrangement links TRBV19 to TRBJ2-3; weak D call: TRBD2 (6 bases). CDR1 LNHDA and CDR2 SQIVND come from the germline V gene (reference sequence). The CDR3 totals 17 residues. Trimming left V 0 bases short and J 0 bases short, with 13 bases between. The CDR3 sequence: CASSIDHASGSTDTQYF. In DNA form, the CDR3 reads TGTGCCAGTAGTATAGATCATGCGAGCGGGAGCACAGATACGCAGTATTTT.

This clone occurred a few times. The chain recombines TRBV6-1 with TRBJ1-2, with D possibly matching TRBD1 (6 bases). This CDR3 has 14 residues. Germline V gene lookup returns CDR1 MNHNS and CDR2 SASEGT. V lost 5 bases and J 7 bases, leaving 17 bases between the germline ends. The CDR3 DNA is TGTGCCAGCAGTCGACAGGTGCCCAGACGTGGCTACACCTTC. Encoded protein: CASSRQVPRRGYTF.

This clone was recorded at least ten times. The chain combines TRBV12-3 or TRBV12-4 with TRBJ1-1; the D is unclear. The V and J ends lost 2 bases and 3 bases respectively, with 13 bases between them. CDR3 length: 15 amino acids. The chain's CDR3 is CASSLFGGGDTEAFF. DNA of the CDR3: TGTGCCAGCAGTTTATTCGGCGGTGGGGACACTGAAGCTTTCTTT.

This clone was detected many times. This chain connects TRBV7-9 to TRBJ2-3, with a possible D match to TRBD2 (5 bases). Per the germline V gene, CDR1 is SEHNR and CDR2 is FQNEAQ (reference sequence). CDR3 length: 13 residues. Trimming shortened V by 6 bases and J by 0 bases, and 7 bases separated the two germline ends. In nucleotides, the CDR3 is TGTGCCAGCAGGGGAGATAGCACAGATACGCAGTATTTT. Protein product: CASRGDSTDTQYF.

In its sample, this clone was seen many times. V usage is TRBV20-1 and J usage is TRBJ1-6, with 7 bases identical to TRBD1. The CDR3 covers 13 residues. V lost 5 bases, J lost 9 bases, and 7 bases stayed unmatched. Germline CDR1 and CDR2: DFQATT and SNEGSKA (reference sequence). CDR3 bases: TGCAGTGCTCCCCGACAGGGTAGTTCACCCCTCCACTTT. This sequence encodes CSAPRQGSSPLHF.

This clone is judged medium-sized. The chain joins TRBV20-1 to TRBJ2-7; D possibly matches TRBD1 or TRBD2 (5 bases each). V was trimmed by 4 bases and J by 5 bases, leaving 12 bases between them. Germline V gene lookup returns CDR1 DFQATT and CDR2 SNEGSKA (reference sequence). The CDR3 consists of 12 residues. CDR3 sequence reads: CSAMGRDDEQYF. DNA of the CDR3: TGCAGTGCTATGGGACGTGACGACGAGCAGTACTTC.

This clone has ten or more counts. The chain is built from TRBV4-1 and TRBJ2-1; 15 bases map to TRBD2. The CDR3 sequence is 20 residues long. Trimming took 2 bases from V and 1 from J; bases not matched to a gene: 9. Germline V CDR1 and CDR2: MGHRA, YSYEKL. CDR3 loop: CASSQRPGLAGGLSYNEQFF. The CDR3 bases are TGCGCCAGCAGCCAACGACCGGGACTAGCGGGAGGATTGTCCTACAATGAGCAGTTCTTC.

This rearrangement joins TRBV4-3 to TRBJ2-7; D not certain. From germline, CDR1 is LGHNA and CDR2 YSLEER. Trimming removed 1 base from V and 5 bases from J, with 12 bases in between. The CDR3 has 14 amino acids. The CDR3 loop reads CASSQGSPGDEQYF. In nucleotides, the CDR3 is TGCGCCAGCAGCCAAGGCTCCCCGGGCGACGAGCAGTACTTC.

This clone was recorded many times. V gene TRBV7-2 combines with J gene TRBJ2-1; perhaps D is TRBD1 or TRBD2 (6 bases each). V lost 5 bases and J lost 3, with 14 bases in between. The CDR3 is 15 residues long. Germline-derived CDR1 and CDR2 are SGHTA and FQGNSA. In nucleotides, the CDR3 is TGTGCCAGCAGCGAACTAGGGGGACTCTACAATGAGCAGTTCTTC. Amino acids: CASSELGGLYNEQFF.

V gene TRBV7-8 combines with J gene TRBJ1-1; perhaps TRBD1 as D (5 bases). CDR1 is SGHVS and CDR2 is FQNEAQ in the germline V gene. Trimming removed 1 base at V and 4 bases at J, with 22 bases between. The CDR3 covers 18 residues. The CDR3 here is CASSLGARGSSGRTEAFF. In DNA form, the CDR3 reads TGTGCCAGCAGCTTAGGTGCGAGGGGCAGCTCTGGCCGCACTGAAGCTTTCTTT.

This clone was seen ten or more times. CDR3 in amino acids: CASSLATSGSGDTQYF. The CDR3 DNA reads TGTGCCAGCAGCTTAGCGACTAGCGGGAGTGGGGATACGCAGTATTTT. The rearrangement joins TRBV11-1 to TRBJ2-3; TRBD2 aligns across 12 bases. The J segment lost 6 bases and the V segment lost 0 bases, leaving 4 bases of the junction unmatched. Looked up from germline, CDR1 is SGHAT and CDR2 is FQDESV (reference sequence). The CDR3 totals 16 residues.

CDR3 residues: CSARKQGGDTQYF. The CDR3 nucleotides are TGCAGTGCTAGAAAACAGGGGGGAGATACGCAGTATTTT. The rearrangement joins TRBV20-1 to TRBJ2-3, with 8 bases fitting TRBD1. The CDR3 has 13 amino acids. V dropped 2 bases and J dropped 5; count of bases not matched to a gene: 3. Germline loops: CDR1 DFQATT, CDR2 SNEGSKA (reference sequence).

This clone has at least ten counts. The chain combines TRBV4-1 with TRBJ1-5; a possible D gene is TRBD1 (5 bases). CDR3 length: 13 amino acids. Germline V lookup: CDR1 MGHRA, CDR2 YSYEKL. Trimming pared 3 bases from V and 3 bases from J, leaving 6 bases between. CDR3 coding DNA: TGCGCCAGCAGCCACAGGGTCAATCAGCCCCAGCATTTT. Its protein is CASSHRVNQPQHF.

This rearrangement joins TRBV2 to TRBJ2-7, with 8 bases identical to TRBD1. With 5 bases clipped from V and 1 base from J, the junction kept 19 bases outside the gene matches. Germline loops: CDR1 SNHLY, CDR2 FYNNEI. The CDR3 spans 19 residues. For the CDR3, the DNA is TGTGCCAGCAGTCAGATGAGACGAGGTGGGACAGGCCCTTCCTACGAGCAGTACTTC. The encoded protein is CASSQMRRGGTGPSYEQYF.

The rearrangement uses TRBV7-2 and TRBJ2-1; the D is unclear. The CDR3 covers 13 residues. V lost 5 bases and J lost 8, with 13 bases in between. From germline, CDR1 is SGHTA and CDR2 FQGNSA. Here the CDR3 reads CASSHPASYEQFF. In DNA form, the CDR3 reads TGTGCCAGCAGCCACCCTGCGTCGTATGAGCAGTTCTTC.

This clone has only a few counts. The chain couples TRBV10-3 to TRBJ1-1, with D maybe TRBD1 (5 bases). Germline loops: CDR1 ENHRY, CDR2 SYGVKD. The CDR3 has 15 amino acids. Trimming pared 0 bases from V and 0 bases from J, leaving 8 bases between. CDR3 loop: CAISESGTVNTEAFF. In nucleotides, the CDR3 is TGTGCCATCAGTGAGTCTGGGACGGTGAACACTGAAGCTTTCTTT.

V and J are TRBV11-2 and TRBJ1-2, with D maybe TRBD1 (5 bases). The CDR3 covers 15 residues. The V gene lost 5 bases and the J gene lost 2 bases, with 15 bases spanning the gap. Germline assignment: CDR1 SGHAT and CDR2 FQNNGV. CDR3 in amino acids: CASSLGGAINYGYTF. In DNA, the CDR3 is TGTGCCAGCAGCCTTGGGGGAGCAATAAACTATGGCTACACCTTC.

This clone has more than one count but fewer than ten. This rearrangement joins TRBV12-3 or TRBV12-4 to TRBJ1-2; 10 nucleotides line up with TRBD1. The CDR3 consists of 18 residues. J gave up 1 base and V 3 bases, and 11 bases lay outside the gene matches. The CDR3 loop is CASSFGLTGGEGNYGYTF. The CDR3, as DNA: TGTGCCAGCAGTTTTGGCCTGACAGGGGGCGAGGGTAACTATGGCTACACCTTC.

This clone occurred many times. The chain couples TRBV20-1 to TRBJ2-7; maybe TRBD2 (7 bases). Germline loops: CDR1 DFQATT, CDR2 SNEGSKA (reference sequence). CDR3 length equals 17 residues. Trimming removed 5 bases at V and 1 base at J, with 24 bases between. The CDR3 protein is CSAPMGGGGHRSYEQYF. CDR3 sequence (DNA): TGCAGTGCTCCCATGGGGGGGGGCGGCCACCGTTCCTACGAGCAGTACTTC.

This clone was recorded at least ten times. The chain has TRBV10-2 and TRBJ2-5; a weak D match, TRBD1 (6 bases). Germline V gene data show CDR1 as WSHSY and CDR2 as SAAADI. Trimming stripped 2 bases from V and 2 bases from J, with 15 bases between. The length of the CDR3 is 16 residues. Here the CDR3 DNA reads TGCGCCAGCAGTGAGCCTTTACGGGACATTCAAGAGACCCAGTACTTC. Translation gives CASSEPLRDIQETQYF.

This clone has ten or more counts. The V gene is TRBV5-5, the J gene TRBJ2-1; possibly TRBD1 for D (6 bases). CDR3 length: 16 residues. CDR1 and CDR2 from the germline V gene are SGHKS and YYEKEE (reference sequence). V was trimmed by 1 base and J by 4 bases, leaving 15 bases between them. For the CDR3, the DNA is TGTGCCAGCAGCTTGTCTTCGGCGGACAGTTACAATGAGCAGTTCTTC. Protein sequence: CASSLSSADSYNEQFF. Full variable domain (missing parts from reference TRBV5-5 and TRBJ2-1): DAGVTQSPTHLIKTRGQQVTLRCSPISGHKSVSWYQQVLGQGPQFIFQYYEKEERGRGNFPDRFSARQFPNYSSELNVNALLLGDSALYLCASSLSSADSYNEQFFGPGTRLTVL.

By share, this clone counts as medium-sized. The rearrangement uses TRBV20-1 and TRBJ2-7; possible D gene TRBD1, 7 bases. Trimming shortened V by 3 bases and J by 4 bases, and 13 bases separated the two germline ends. Germline V lookup: CDR1 DFQATT, CDR2 SNEGSKA (reference sequence). This CDR3 has 13 residues. CDR3 DNA: TGCAGTGCTAGGTTGACAGGGAGGTACGAGCAGTACTTC. This encodes CSARLTGRYEQYF.

This clone was counted only a few times. The chain uses TRBV6-1 and TRBJ2-4; D possibly corresponds to TRBD1 (6 bases). Germline V gene data show CDR1 as MNHNS and CDR2 as SASEGT. Trimming removed 6 bases from V and 1 base from J, with 16 bases in between. The CDR3 runs to 16 residues. CDR3 loop: CASSRTVGMAKNIQYF. CDR3 DNA sequence: TGTGCCAGCAGCCGGACAGTGGGCATGGCCAAAAACATTCAGTACTTC.

The table lists this clone with a few counts. This chain joins TRBV11-3 and TRBJ2-7; weak D call: TRBD1 (5 bases). This CDR3 contains 14 residues. From germline, CDR1 is SGHNT and CDR2 YENEEA. The germline V and J ends were trimmed by 4 bases and 0 bases, with 10 bases remaining between them. CDR3 sequence: CASSSTDSSYEQYF. CDR3 in DNA: TGTGCCAGCAGCTCGACAGATAGCTCCTACGAGCAGTACTTC. The variable domain in full, with the rest retrieved from reference TRBV11-3 and TRBJ2-7, is EAGVVQSPRYKIIEKKQPVAFWCNPISGHNTLYWYLQNLGQGPELLIRYENEEAVDDSQLPKDRFSAERLKGVDSTLKIQPAELGDSAVYLCASSSTDSSYEQYFGPGTRLTVT.

V is TRBV7-2 and J is TRBJ2-7; D not certain. From germline, CDR1 is SGHTA and CDR2 FQGNSA. The CDR3 totals 14 residues. The ends were cut back, 2 bases at V and 1 base at J, with 9 bases in the middle. The CDR3 sequence: CASSLLVSSYEQYF. CDR3 DNA: TGTGCCAGCAGCTTATTAGTCAGTTCCTACGAGCAGTACTTC. Combining the CDR3 with reference TRBV7-2 and TRBJ2-7 gives the whole variable domain GAGVSQSPSNKVTEKGKDVELRCDPISGHTALYWYRQSLGQGLEFLIYFQGNSAPDKSGLPSDRFSAERTGGSVSTLTIQRTQQEDSAVYLCASSLLVSSYEQYFGPGTRLTVT.

This clone has ten or more counts. Other DNA sequences within the sample encode an identical CDR3. The J gene is TRBJ1-1, the V gene TRBV7-9; D is unresolved. CDR1 and CDR2 from the germline V gene are SEHNR and FQNEAQ (reference sequence). CDR3 size: 14 residues. The V end lost 3 bases, the J end lost 3 bases, and 11 bases lay between the germline ends. The CDR3 coding sequence is TGTGCCAGCAGCTTTAAGGGAGTTGACACTGAAGCTTTCTTT. Its protein product is CASSFKGVDTEAFF. Variable domain in full (rest from reference TRBV7-9 and TRBJ1-1): DTGVSQNPRHKITKRGQNVTFRCDPISEHNRLYWYRQTLGQGPEFLTYFQNEAQLEKSRLLSDRFSAERPKGSFSTLEIQRTEQGDSAMYLCASSFKGVDTEAFFGQGTRLTVV.

This clone appeared many times. The V gene is TRBV7-8, the J gene TRBJ2-1; TRBD1 might be the D (6 bases). The CDR3 spans 13 residues. Germline CDR1 SGHVS, CDR2 FQNEAQ. V lost 5 bases, J lost 7 bases, and 12 bases lay in between. The CDR3 DNA reads as TGTGCCAGCAGCCCTGACAGGCGGAATGAGCAGTTCTTC. Translation gives CASSPDRRNEQFF.